These T cell receptor beta chains were read from a single sample in a study of blood T cell repertoires in COVID-19. TCRdb's table, derived via immunoSEQ multiplex PCR, lists solely in-frame clones and lacks some. The sample contains around 190,000 clones, about 80% of which appear only once. The sequencing input was peripheral blood. The receptors here all came from a man aged 70 or older with active or convalescent COVID-19. Each CDR3 is given with its conserved first and last residue. The D gene is left open where the match is weak. Size values are once, few and many counts, or a class for expanded clones, and some rows have none.

J	size	D	V	DNA	CDR3
TRBJ2-5	once	.	TRBV19	TGTGCCAGTAGTATAACCGGGAGTACAATAGAGACCCAGTACTTC	CASSITGSTIETQYF
TRBJ2-7	.	.	TRBV28	TGTGCCAGCGGGGCCCCTGAGCAGTACTTC	CASGAPEQYF
TRBJ2-1	.	TRBD2	TRBV29-1	TGCAGCGACATGACTAGCGGGGGGGCCTCCTACAATGAGCAGTTCTTC	CSDMTSGGASYNEQFF
TRBJ2-3	few	.	TRBV7-6	TGTGCCAGCAGCTTAGGCCTAGAGAGCACAGATACGCAGTATTTT	CASSLGLESTDTQYF
TRBJ1-5	.	TRBD1	TRBV6-5	TGTGCCAGCATGAGGGACAGAATCAATCAGCCCCAGCATTTT	CASMRDRINQPQHF
TRBJ2-3	.	.	TRBV13	TGTGCCAGCAGCTTAGGCACTTATACGCAGTATTTT	CASSLGTYTQYF
TRBJ1-2	.	.	TRBV6-5	TGTGCCAGCACCCCCGGAGAATACTATGGCTACACCTTC	CASTPGEYYGYTF
TRBJ2-5	.	.	TRBV23-1	TGCGCCAGCAGCCCGCGGGATGAAGTCCAAGAGACCCAGTACTTC	CASSPRDEVQETQYF
TRBJ2-1	.	.	TRBV5-8	TGTGCCAGCAGCACGGGTTATGGGTTCAATGAGCAGTTCTTC	CASSTGYGFNEQFF
TRBJ2-2	.	.	TRBV7-8	TGTGCCAGCAGCGTAAGCGGGAACACCGGGGAGCTGTTTTTT	CASSVSGNTGELFF
TRBJ2-1	.	TRBD2	TRBV27	TGTGCCAGCAGTTTAGCCCGGACTAGCGGGGGGATCTCCTACAATGAGCAGTTCTTC	CASSLARTSGGISYNEQFF